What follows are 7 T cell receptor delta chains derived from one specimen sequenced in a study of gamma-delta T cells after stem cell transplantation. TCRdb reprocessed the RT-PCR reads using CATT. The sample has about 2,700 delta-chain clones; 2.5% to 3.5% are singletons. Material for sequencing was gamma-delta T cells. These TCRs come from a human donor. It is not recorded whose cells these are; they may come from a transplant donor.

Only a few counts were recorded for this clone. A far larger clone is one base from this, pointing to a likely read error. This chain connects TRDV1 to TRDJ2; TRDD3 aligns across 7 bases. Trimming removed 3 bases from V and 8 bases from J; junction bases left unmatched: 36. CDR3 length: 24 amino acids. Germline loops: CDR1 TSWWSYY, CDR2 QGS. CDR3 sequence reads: CALGDPCLRTAVRGICPGRAQLFF. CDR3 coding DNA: TGTGCTCTTGGGGACCCCTGCCTTCGGACGGCGGTCCGGGGGATTTGCCCGGGACGCGCACAACTCTTCTTT.

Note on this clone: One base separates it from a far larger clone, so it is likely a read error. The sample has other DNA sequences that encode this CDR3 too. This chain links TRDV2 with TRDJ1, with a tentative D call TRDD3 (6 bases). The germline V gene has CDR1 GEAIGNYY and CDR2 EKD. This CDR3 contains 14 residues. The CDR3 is CACDTVGGTDKLIF. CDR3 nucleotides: TGCGCCTGTGACACGGTGGGGGGGACCGATAAACTCATCTTT.

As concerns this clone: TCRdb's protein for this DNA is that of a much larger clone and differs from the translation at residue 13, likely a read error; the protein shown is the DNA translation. The CDR3 loop is CACDTLGDTRYTNKLIF. Here the CDR3 DNA reads TGTGCCTGTGACACTCTGGGGGATACCCGGTACACCAATAAACTCATCTTT. This rearrangement joins TRDV2 to TRDJ1; 11 bases fit TRDD3. Germline V CDR1 and CDR2: GEAIGNYY, EKD. This CDR3 has 17 residues.

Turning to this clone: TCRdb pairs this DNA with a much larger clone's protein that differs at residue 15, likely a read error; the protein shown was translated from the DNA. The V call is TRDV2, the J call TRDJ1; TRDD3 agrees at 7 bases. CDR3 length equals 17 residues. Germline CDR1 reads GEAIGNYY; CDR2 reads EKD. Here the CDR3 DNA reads TGTGCCTGTGACGTGGTGATGGTTGGGATACTGCCCTCAAAACCCATCTTT. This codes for CACDVVMVGILPSKPIF.

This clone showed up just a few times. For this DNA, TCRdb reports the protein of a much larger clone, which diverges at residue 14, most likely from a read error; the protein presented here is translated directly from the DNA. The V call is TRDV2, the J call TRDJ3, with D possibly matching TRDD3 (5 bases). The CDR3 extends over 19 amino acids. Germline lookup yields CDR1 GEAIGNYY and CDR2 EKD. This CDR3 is CACDTVQVGSAWDSRQMFF. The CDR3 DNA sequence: TGTGCCTGTGACACCGTACAGGTAGGTAGCGCCTGGGACAGCCGACAGATGTTTTTC.

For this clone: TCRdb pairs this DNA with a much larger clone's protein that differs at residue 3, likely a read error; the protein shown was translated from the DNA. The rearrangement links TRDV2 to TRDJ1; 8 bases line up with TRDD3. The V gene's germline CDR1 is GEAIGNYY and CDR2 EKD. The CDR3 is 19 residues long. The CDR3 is CARDTVRTGGEPYTDKLIF. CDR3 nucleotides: TGTGCCCGTGACACGGTCCGTACTGGGGGCGAACCATACACCGATAAACTCATCTTT.

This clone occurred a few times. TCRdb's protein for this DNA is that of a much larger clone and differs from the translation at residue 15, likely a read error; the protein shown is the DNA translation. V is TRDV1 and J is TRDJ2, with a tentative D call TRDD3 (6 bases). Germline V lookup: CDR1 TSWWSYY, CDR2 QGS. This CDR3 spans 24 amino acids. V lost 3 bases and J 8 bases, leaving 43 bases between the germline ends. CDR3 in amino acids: CALGDPCLRTAVWGFCPGRAQLFF. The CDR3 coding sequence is TGTGCTCTTGGGGACCCCTGCCTTCGGACGGCGGTCTGGGGATTTTGCCCGGGACGCGCACAACTCTTCTTT.